This T cell receptor beta chain was retrieved from a study of radiotherapy plus CTLA-4 blockade in lung cancer. Study in general: Objective responses emerged in about 20% of patients, and 31% attained disease control.

Receiving focal radiation plus CTLA-4 blockade with ipilimumab were patients who had chemo-refractory metastatic non-small-cell lung cancer. With respect to this clone: Its specificity is unknown.

Findings and limits, study-wide: The best predictor of response was reported to be early blood T cell clone dynamics, with interferon-beta. After radiotherapy and ipilimumab, tumor-derived clones expanded in peripheral blood.

Sequencing used immunoSEQ multiplex PCR; TCRdb keeps in-frame clones, though not all of them. The data contain 49,000 or so clones, around 69% of them singletons. This clonotype was obtained from a human donor with non-small cell lung cancer who had stable disease on radiotherapy plus ipilimumab. The source material was peripheral blood, sampled from a patient treated with radiotherapy plus ipilimumab.

In nucleotides, the CDR3 is TGCGCCAGCACCCTCGATCGAGGGAGAACTGAAGCTTTCTTT. This encodes CASTLDRGRTEAFF. This chain joins TRBV10-2 and TRBJ1-1, with no clear D. Germline loops: CDR1 WSHSY, CDR2 SAAADI. Trimming took off 7 bases at V and 5 bases at J, with 17 bases between the two ends. This CDR3 has 14 residues.